Presented here are 4 T cell receptor beta chains from one specimen sequenced in a study of OX40 agonist ivuxolimab in advanced cancers. The data were produced by immunoSEQ multiplex PCR, yet TCRdb's version contains in-frame clones alone and is incomplete. This table holds roughly 70,000 clones, around 83% found once. The sample was CD4+ or CD8+ T cells sorted from blood, taken in a trial of the OX40 agonist ivuxolimab. Receptors were obtained from an adult with an advanced solid tumor such as melanoma, head and neck, liver or kidney cancer.

The J gene is TRBJ2-7, the V gene TRBV5-6; tentatively, D is TRBD2 (5 bases). The CDR3 totals 12 residues. Germline V gene data show CDR1 as SGHDT and CDR2 as YYEEEE. V was trimmed by 4 bases and J by 2 bases, leaving 7 bases between them. The CDR3 DNA is TGTGCCAGCAGCGGGAGAGCCTACGAGCAGTACTTC. Translated, it gives CASSGRAYEQYF.

The chain combines TRBV27 with TRBJ1-5; D call uncertain. Germline CDR1 MNHEY, CDR2 SMNVEV (reference sequence). The CDR3 runs to 13 residues. V dropped 7 bases and J dropped 7 bases, with 14 bases sitting between them. CDR3 sequence (DNA): TGTGCCAGCACTGATCGGGCGGGACAGCCCCAGCATTTT. Protein product: CASTDRAGQPQHF.

V is TRBV5-1 and J is TRBJ2-7, with a weak D call TRBD2 (6 bases). The V end lost 10 bases, the J end lost 6 bases, and 14 bases lay between the germline ends. Germline lookup yields CDR1 SGHRS and CDR2 YFSETQ. This CDR3 has 11 residues. The CDR3, as DNA: TGCGCCGTCACGGGGGTCTGCGAGCAGTACGTC. This sequence encodes CAVTGVCEQYV.

The chain recombines TRBV6-5 with TRBJ1-4, with 7 bases aligning to TRBD1. The length of the CDR3 is 14 residues. V was pared by 5 bases and J by 4 bases, with 4 bases of the junction left unmatched. CDR1 MNHEY and CDR2 SVGAGI come from the germline V gene. This chain's CDR3 is CASSRGQLNEKLFF. The CDR3 DNA reads TGTGCCAGCAGTCGGGGACAGCTTAATGAAAAACTGTTTTTT.